These 16 T cell receptor beta chains came from one sample sequenced in a study of circulating CD8 cells and anti-PD-1 response in melanoma (dated by TCRdb to between 2020 and 2021). The sequencer listed for this sample is NextSeq 500. The QIAseq Immune Repertoire RNA Library Kit, Human TCR Panel, was used to prepare TCR libraries from roughly 15 ng of total RNA. Using fastp trimming at Q25 and MiXCR clonotype assembly, TCRdb reanalyzed the public sequencing data and kept in-frame beta chains. Rows with one shared CDR3 protein collapse into an entry with the most common genes and DNA. The sample records approximately 450 distinct CDR3 sequences, approximately 8% of which are singletons. 25% to 30% of the sample is taken by the ten largest. Using a BD FACSAria II cell sorter, four subsets defined by PD-1 and/or TIGIT were sorted from live CD3+CD8+TCRalphabeta+ cells. Sequencing was performed on CD8+ T cells from PBMCs, taken at baseline or after one month of anti-PD-1 therapy (not recorded which). Every receptor here comes from a human donor with melanoma.

This clonotype is large in the sample. The chain carries TRBV7-3 and TRBJ1-2; the match to TRBD1 covers 8 bases. The CDR3 extends over 13 amino acids. Germline V gene data show CDR1 as SGHTA and CDR2 as FQGTGA. Trimming took 5 bases from V and 8 from J; bases not matched to a gene: 7. CDR3 sequence: CASSPDRAGGYTF. The CDR3 region has the DNA TGTGCCAGCAGCCCGGACAGGGCTGGCGGCTACACCTTC.

By share of the sample, this clonotype is large. This rearrangement joins TRBV21-1 to TRBJ1-2; the table gives TRBD1 as D, unverified against the DNA. TRBV21-1 corresponds to a pseudogene. The CDR3 length is 13 residues. This chain's CDR3 is CASSPGTGDGYTF. The CDR3 bases are TGTGCCAGCAGCCCCGGGACAGGGGATGGCTACACCTTC.

A remark on this clonotype: This may stem from a read error, because a much larger clone lies one nucleotide away. V usage is TRBV4-3 and J usage is TRBJ2-4; 7 positions agree with TRBD1. Germline values: CDR1 LGHNA, CDR2 YSLEER. The CDR3 consists of 15 residues. This CDR3 is CASSTNRGPSDMQYF. CDR3 sequence (DNA): TGCGCCAGCAGCACGAACAGGGGTCCCTCTGACATGCAGTACTTC.

By its share, this clonotype is large. The CDR3 is CASSYSAGHLYF. The CDR3 DNA reads TGTGCCAGCAGTTACTCCGCAGGACACCTCTACTTC. The rearrangement joins TRBV6-2 or TRBV6-3 to TRBJ2-7; possible D gene TRBD1, 5 bases. The CDR3 is made up of 12 amino acids. V gave up 0 bases and J gave up 13 bases, with 13 bases separating them. Germline CDR1 reads MNHEY; CDR2 reads SVGEGT.

In its sample, this clonotype is large (0.1 to 1%). The V call is TRBV3-1, the J call TRBJ2-2; 7 bases map to TRBD1. The CDR3 length is 16 residues. The ends lost 4 bases at V and 4 bases at J; junction bases unmatched: 9. Germline V lookup: CDR1 LGHDT, CDR2 YNNKEL (reference sequence). As DNA, the CDR3 is TGTGCCAGCAGCCCCACCCGGACAGGAGGCACCGGGGAGCTGTTTTTT. Residues: CASSPTRTGGTGELFF.

By frequency in the sample, this clonotype is large. The chain employs TRBV28 and TRBJ1-5; TRBD1 agrees at 8 bases. J was trimmed by 7 bases and V by 6 bases; bases with no gene match: 8. The V gene's germline CDR1 is MDHEN and CDR2 SYDVKM. The CDR3 is made up of 14 amino acids. The CDR3 DNA follows: TGTGCCAGCAGCCCGGACAGGGATATGCAGCCCCAGCATTTT. It encodes CASSPDRDMQPQHF.

By sample share, this clonotype is large. CDR3 residues: CAWKPRGANEQFF. The CDR3 coding sequence is TGTGCCTGGAAGCCCCGGGGTGCTAATGAGCAGTTCTTC. This sequence joins TRBV30 and TRBJ2-1; D may be TRBD2 (5 bases). The germline gives CDR1 GTSNPN, CDR2 SVGIG (reference sequence). The germline V and J ends were trimmed by 4 bases and 7 bases, with 14 bases remaining between them. There are 13 residues in the CDR3. Variable domain in full (rest from reference TRBV30 and TRBJ2-1): SQTIHQWPATLVQPVGSPLSLECTVEGTSNPNLYWYRQAAGRGLQLLFYSVGIGQISSEVPQNLSASRPQDRQFILSSKKLLLSDSGFYLCAWKPRGANEQFFGPGTRLTVL.

By share of the sample, this clonotype is large. The chain employs TRBV7-2 and TRBJ1-5; D gene ambiguous. Trimming removed 2 bases at V and 0 bases at J, with 8 bases between. Germline-derived CDR1 and CDR2 are SGHTA and FQGNSA. This CDR3 comprises 15 residues. The CDR3 sequence: CASSLLPNSNQPQHF. The CDR3 DNA is TGTGCCAGCAGCTTATTACCAAATAGCAATCAGCCCCAGCATTTT.

This clonotype counts as medium-sized. The chain combines TRBV7-2 with TRBJ1-2; 10 bases line up with TRBD1. Per the germline V gene, CDR1 is SGHTA and CDR2 is FQGNSA. V shed 5 bases, J shed 5 bases, and the junction held 8 bases outside the gene matches. The CDR3 has 15 residues. CDR3 loop: CASSRLGTGVYGYTF. As DNA, the CDR3 is TGTGCCAGCAGCCGGCTCGGGACAGGGGTATATGGCTACACCTTC. Based on the CDR3 plus reference TRBV7-2 and TRBJ1-2, the full variable domain is GAGVSQSPSNKVTEKGKDVELRCDPISGHTALYWYRQSLGQGLEFLIYFQGNSAPDKSGLPSDRFSAERTGGSVSTLTIQRTQQEDSAVYLCASSRLGTGVYGYTFGSGTRLTVV.

In its sample, this clonotype is medium-sized. The chain couples TRBV2 to TRBJ1-5; no firm D call. V lost 1 base to trimming and J lost 3 bases, with 4 bases between them. The CDR3 covers 13 residues. CDR1 and CDR2 from the germline V gene are SNHLY and FYNNEI. CDR3 in amino acids: CASSEVDNQPQHF. CDR3 in DNA: TGTGCCAGCAGTGAAGTGGACAATCAGCCCCAGCATTTT.

By share, this clonotype ranks as large (0.1 to 1%). The gene calls are TRBV27 and TRBJ2-1, with a tentative D call TRBD2 (6 bases). In germline, CDR1 is MNHEY, CDR2 SMNVEV (reference sequence). The V gene lost 6 bases and the J gene lost 1 base, with 10 bases spanning the gap. The CDR3 covers 14 residues. The DNA for the CDR3 is TGTGCCAGCAGGACGAGCGGGTCCTACAATGAGCAGTTCTTC. This translates into CASRTSGSYNEQFF.

This clonotype was found a few times. A junction end diverges from the germline sequence, so it may reflect a read error. The rearrangement joins TRBV28 to TRBJ2-7; D tentatively reads TRBD1 or TRBD2 (5 bases each). The CDR3 is 14 amino acids. Germline CDR1 and CDR2: MDHEN and SYDVKM. CDR3 amino acids: CASSLWGTSYEQYF. As DNA, the CDR3 is TGCGCCAGCAGTTTGTGGGGGACCTCCTACGAGCAGTACTTC. The full variable domain, in which reference TRBV28 and TRBJ2-7 provide the parts outside the CDR3, is DVKVTQSSRYLVKRTGEKVFLECVQDMDHENMFWYRQDPGLGLRLIYFSYDVKMKEKGDIPEGYSVSREKKERFSLILESASTNQTSMYLCASSLWGTSYEQYFGPGTRLTVT.

The V gene is TRBV19, the J gene TRBJ1-2, with D uncertain. Germline CDR1 LNHDA, CDR2 SQIVND (reference sequence). CDR3 size: 13 residues. Trimming removed 3 bases at V and 4 bases at J, with 9 bases between. The CDR3 loop is CASSIWTAYGYTF. In nucleotides, the CDR3 is TGTGCCAGTAGTATTTGGACGGCCTATGGCTACACCTTC.

By sample share, this clonotype is large. The chain carries TRBV28 and TRBJ2-7; no definite D call. The CDR3 loop spans 11 amino acids. V lost 8 bases, J lost 5 bases, and 10 bases lay in between. Germline V lookup: CDR1 MDHEN, CDR2 SYDVKM. In DNA, the CDR3 is TGTGCCAGCCTTGGGCCGGACGAGCAGTACTTC. The encoded protein is CASLGPDEQYF.

This chain links TRBV19 with TRBJ1-1; 10 bases are shared with TRBD1. V shed 5 bases and J 5 bases; nucleotides not matched to a gene: 11. Germline loops: CDR1 LNHDA, CDR2 SQIVND (reference sequence). The CDR3 totals 16 residues. The CDR3 sequence is CASSSPGQGIGTEAFF. In DNA, the CDR3 is TGTGCCAGTAGTTCTCCGGGACAGGGGATTGGGACTGAAGCTTTCTTT.

Sample share makes this clonotype large (0.1 to 1%). This sequence joins TRBV4-3 and TRBJ2-4; TRBD1 matches at 7 bases. The CDR3 has 15 residues. The germline V gene encodes CDR1 LGHNA and CDR2 YSLEER. V lost 5 bases, J lost 8 bases, and 12 bases stayed unmatched. CDR3 loop: CASSTNRGPSDIQYF. CDR3 nucleotide sequence: TGCGCCAGCAGCACGAACAGGGGTCCCTCTGACATTCAGTACTTC.